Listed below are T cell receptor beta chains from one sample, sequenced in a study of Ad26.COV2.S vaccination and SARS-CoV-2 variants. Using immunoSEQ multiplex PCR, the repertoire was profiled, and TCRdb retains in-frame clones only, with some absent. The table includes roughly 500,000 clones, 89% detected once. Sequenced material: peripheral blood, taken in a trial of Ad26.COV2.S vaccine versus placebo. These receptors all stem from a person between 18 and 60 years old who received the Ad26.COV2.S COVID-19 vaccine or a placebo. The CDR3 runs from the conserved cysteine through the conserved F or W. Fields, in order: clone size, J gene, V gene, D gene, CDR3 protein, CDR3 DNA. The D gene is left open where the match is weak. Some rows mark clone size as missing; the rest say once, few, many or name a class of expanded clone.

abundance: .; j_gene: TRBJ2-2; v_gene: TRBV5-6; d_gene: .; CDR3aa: CASSFSIGRGGGELFF; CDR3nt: TGTGCCAGCAGCTTCTCAATCGGAAGGGGTGGCGGGGAGCTGTTTTTT
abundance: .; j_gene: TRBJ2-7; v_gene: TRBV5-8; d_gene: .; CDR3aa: CASSARFYEQYF; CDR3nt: TGTGCCAGCAGCGCCAGGTTCTACGAGCAGTACTTC
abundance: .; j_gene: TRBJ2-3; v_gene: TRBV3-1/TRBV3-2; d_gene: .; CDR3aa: CASALGSTQYF; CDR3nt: TGTGCCAGCGCACTCGGCAGTACGCAGTATTTT
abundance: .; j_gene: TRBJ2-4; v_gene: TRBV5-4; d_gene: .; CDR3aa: CASSPRGGSRNIQYF; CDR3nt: TGTGCCAGCAGCCCTAGAGGAGGGTCTAGAAACATTCAGTACTTC
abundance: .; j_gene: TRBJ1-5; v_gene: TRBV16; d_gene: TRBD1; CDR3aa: CASSPAGGMSNQPQHF; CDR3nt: TGTGCCAGCAGCCCCGCAGGGGGGATGAGCAATCAGCCCCAGCATTTT
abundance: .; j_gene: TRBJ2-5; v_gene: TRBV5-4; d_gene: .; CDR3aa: CASSLRGRETQYF; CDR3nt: TGTGCCAGCAGCTTACGTGGGAGGGAGACCCAGTACTTC
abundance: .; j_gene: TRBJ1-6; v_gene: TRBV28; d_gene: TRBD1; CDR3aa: CASHTTGETLHF; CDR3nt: TGTGCCAGCCACACGACAGGGGAAACTCTCCACTTT
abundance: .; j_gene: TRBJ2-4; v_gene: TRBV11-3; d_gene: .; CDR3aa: CASSWGAEGSIQYF; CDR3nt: TGTGCCAGCAGCTGGGGGGCGGAAGGAAGCATTCAGTACTTC
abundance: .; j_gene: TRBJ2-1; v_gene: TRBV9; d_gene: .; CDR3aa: CASSPHAGSHSYNEQFF; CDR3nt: TGTGCCAGCAGCCCCCACGCCGGGAGTCACTCCTACAATGAGCAGTTCTTC
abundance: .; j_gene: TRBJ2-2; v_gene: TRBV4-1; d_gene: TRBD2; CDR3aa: CASSQGHTSGRAYTGELFF; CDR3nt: TGCGCCAGCAGCCAAGGTCACACTAGCGGGAGGGCCTACACCGGGGAGCTGTTTTTT
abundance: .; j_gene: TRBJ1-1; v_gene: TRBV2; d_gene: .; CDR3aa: CASIGQPNTEAFF; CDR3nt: TGTGCCAGCATTGGACAACCGAACACTGAAGCTTTCTTT
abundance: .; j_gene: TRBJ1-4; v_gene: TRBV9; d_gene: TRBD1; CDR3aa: CASSVEDRDNEKLFF; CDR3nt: TGTGCCAGCAGCGTAGAGGACAGGGATAATGAAAAACTGTTTTTT
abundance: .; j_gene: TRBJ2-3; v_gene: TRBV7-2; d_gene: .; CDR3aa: CASSNRQNTDTQYF; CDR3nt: TGTGCCAGCAGCAATCGACAGAACACAGATACGCAGTATTTT
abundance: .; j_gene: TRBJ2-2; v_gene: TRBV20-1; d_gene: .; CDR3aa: CSASRGGELFF; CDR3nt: TGCAGTGCTAGTAGGGGCGGGGAGCTGTTTTTT
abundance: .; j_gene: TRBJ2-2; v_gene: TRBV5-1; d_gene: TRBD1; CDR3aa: CASSLGGGADSGELFF; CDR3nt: TGCGCCAGCAGCTTGGGAGGGGGCGCGGATTCCGGGGAGCTGTTTTTT
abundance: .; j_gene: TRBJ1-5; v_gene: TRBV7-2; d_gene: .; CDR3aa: CASSSIIRGAQPQHF; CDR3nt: TGTGCCAGCAGCTCAATTATACGGGGGGCTCAGCCCCAGCATTTT
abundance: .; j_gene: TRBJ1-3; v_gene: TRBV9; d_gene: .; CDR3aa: CASSLRRGYSGNTIYF; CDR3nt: TGTGCCAGCAGCTTACGACGGGGCTACTCTGGAAACACCATATATTTT
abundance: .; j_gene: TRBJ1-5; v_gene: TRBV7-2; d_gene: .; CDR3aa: CASSLEVGGPQHF; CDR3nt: TGTGCCAGCAGCTTAGAGGTAGGGGGGCCCCAGCATTTT
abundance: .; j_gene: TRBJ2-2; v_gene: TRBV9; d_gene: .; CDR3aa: CASSVGTADGELFF; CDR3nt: TGTGCCAGCAGCGTAGGGACTGCGGACGGGGAGCTGTTTTTT
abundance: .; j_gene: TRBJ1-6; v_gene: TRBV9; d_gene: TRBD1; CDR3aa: CASSEGTGGNSPLHF; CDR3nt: TGTGCCAGCAGCGAGGGGACAGGGGGCAATTCACCCCTCCACTTT
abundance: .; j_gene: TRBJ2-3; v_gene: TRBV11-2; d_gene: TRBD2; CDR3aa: CASSWSGVPDTQYF; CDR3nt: TGTGCCAGCAGCTGGAGCGGGGTGCCAGATACGCAGTATTTT
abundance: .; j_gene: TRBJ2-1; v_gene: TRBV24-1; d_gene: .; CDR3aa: CATSDFGLGPSPSEQFF; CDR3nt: TGTGCCACCAGTGATTTTGGTCTCGGGCCGAGTCCAAGTGAGCAGTTCTTC
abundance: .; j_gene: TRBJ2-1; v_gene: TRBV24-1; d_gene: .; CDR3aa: CATSDPDVNEQFF; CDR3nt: TGTGCCACCAGTGATCCGGACGTAAATGAGCAGTTCTTC
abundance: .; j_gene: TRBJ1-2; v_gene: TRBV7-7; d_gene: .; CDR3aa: CASSPYPPGISYGYTF; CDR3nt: TGTGCTAGCAGCCCTTACCCGCCGGGGATTAGCTATGGCTACACCTTC
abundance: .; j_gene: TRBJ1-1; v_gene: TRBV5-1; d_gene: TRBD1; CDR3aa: CASSWGTGGYSSEAFF; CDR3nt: TGCGCCAGCAGCTGGGGGACAGGGGGTTACAGCTCTGAAGCTTTCTTT
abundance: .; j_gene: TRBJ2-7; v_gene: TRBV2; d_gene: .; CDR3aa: CASSDLRLGEQYF; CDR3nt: TGTGCCAGCAGTGATTTGCGCCTAGGGGAGCAGTACTTC
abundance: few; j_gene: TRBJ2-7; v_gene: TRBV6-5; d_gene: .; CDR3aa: CASSRTATYEQYF; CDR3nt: TGTGCCAGCAGCCGGACCGCCACCTACGAGCAGTACTTC
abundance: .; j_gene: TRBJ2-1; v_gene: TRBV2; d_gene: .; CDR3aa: CSQGTTYNEQFF; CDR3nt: TGTTCCCAGGGTACGACCTACAATGAGCAGTTCTTC
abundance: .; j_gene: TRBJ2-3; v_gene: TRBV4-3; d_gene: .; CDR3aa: CASSQAGGDTQYF; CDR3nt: TGCGCCAGCAGCCAAGCTGGGGGGGATACGCAGTATTTT
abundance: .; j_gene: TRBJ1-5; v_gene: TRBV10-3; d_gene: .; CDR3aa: CAISEGPGTPNQPQHF; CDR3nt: TGTGCCATCAGTGAGGGACCGGGAACCCCCAATCAGCCCCAGCATTTT
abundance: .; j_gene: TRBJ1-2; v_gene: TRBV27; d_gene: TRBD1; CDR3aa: CASSFHSQGADYGYTF; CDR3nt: TGTGCCAGCAGTTTCCACAGCCAGGGGGCCGACTATGGCTACACCTTC
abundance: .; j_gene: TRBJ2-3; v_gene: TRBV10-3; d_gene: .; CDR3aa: CAIGGYTDTQYF; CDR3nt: TGTGCCATCGGAGGATACACAGATACGCAGTATTTT
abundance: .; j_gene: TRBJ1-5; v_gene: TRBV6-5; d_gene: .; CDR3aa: CAIQGGSNQPQHF; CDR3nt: TGTGCCATACAGGGAGGGAGCAATCAGCCCCAGCATTTT
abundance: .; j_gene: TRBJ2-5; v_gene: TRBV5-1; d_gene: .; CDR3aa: CASSSPGAQETQYF; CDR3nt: TGCGCCAGCAGCTCCCCGGGAGCTCAAGAGACCCAGTACTTC
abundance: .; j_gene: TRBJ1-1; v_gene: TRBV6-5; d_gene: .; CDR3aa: CASSYGGVTEAFF; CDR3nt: TGTGCCAGCAGTTACGGGGGGGTCACTGAAGCTTTCTTT
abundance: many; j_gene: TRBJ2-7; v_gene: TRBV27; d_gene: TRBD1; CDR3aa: CASTPLAGTVGEQYF; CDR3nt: TGTGCCAGCACACCCCTCGCCGGGACAGTAGGCGAGCAGTACTTC
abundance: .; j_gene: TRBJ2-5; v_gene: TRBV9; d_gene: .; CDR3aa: CASSRSREETQYF; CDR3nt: TGTGCCAGCAGCCGAAGCAGGGAGGAGACCCAGTACTTC
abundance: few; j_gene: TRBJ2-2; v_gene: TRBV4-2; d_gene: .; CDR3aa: CASSLQGNTGELFF; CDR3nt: TGTGCCAGCAGCCTACAGGGGAACACCGGGGAGCTGTTTTTT
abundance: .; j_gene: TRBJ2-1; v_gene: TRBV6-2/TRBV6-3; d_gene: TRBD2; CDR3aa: CASSYPATSERYNEQFF; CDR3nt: TGTGCCAGCAGTTACCCAGCGACTAGCGAGAGGTACAATGAGCAGTTCTTC
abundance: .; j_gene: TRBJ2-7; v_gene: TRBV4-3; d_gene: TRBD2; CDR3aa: CASSQYLASGGYEQYF; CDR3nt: TGCGCCAGCAGCCAGTATTTAGCTAGCGGGGGCTACGAGCAGTACTTC
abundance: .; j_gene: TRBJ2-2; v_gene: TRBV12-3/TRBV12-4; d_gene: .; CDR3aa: CASKGAGAGELFF; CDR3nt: TGTGCCAGCAAGGGCGCTGGGGCCGGGGAGCTGTTTTTT
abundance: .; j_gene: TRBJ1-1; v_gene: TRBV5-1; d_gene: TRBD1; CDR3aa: CASSPGQAVTEAFF; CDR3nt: TGCGCCAGCAGCCCAGGACAGGCCGTCACTGAAGCTTTCTTT
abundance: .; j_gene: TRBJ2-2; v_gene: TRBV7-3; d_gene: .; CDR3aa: CASSSSGPRETGELFF; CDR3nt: TGTGCCAGCAGTTCGAGCGGGCCTCGGGAGACCGGGGAGCTGTTTTTT
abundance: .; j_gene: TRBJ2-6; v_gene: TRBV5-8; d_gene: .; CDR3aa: CASSTESGANVLTF; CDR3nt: TGTGCCAGCAGCACTGAGTCTGGGGCCAACGTCCTGACTTTC
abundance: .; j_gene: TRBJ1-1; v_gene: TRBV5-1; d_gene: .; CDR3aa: CASSRSDRNTEAFF; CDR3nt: TGCGCCAGCAGCAGATCCGACAGGAACACTGAAGCTTTCTTT
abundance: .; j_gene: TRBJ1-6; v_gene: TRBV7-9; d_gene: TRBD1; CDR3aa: CASSLQGAYSPLHF; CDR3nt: TGTGCCAGCAGCCTCCAGGGGGCCTATTCACCCCTCCACTTT
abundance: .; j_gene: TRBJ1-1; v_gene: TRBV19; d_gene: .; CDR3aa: CASSIGPGGVTEAFF; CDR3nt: TGTGCCAGTAGTATCGGGCCCGGAGGGGTCACTGAAGCTTTCTTT
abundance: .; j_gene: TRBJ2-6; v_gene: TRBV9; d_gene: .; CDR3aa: CASSTPTLVDPGANVLTF; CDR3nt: TGTGCCAGCAGCACTCCAACCCTAGTCGACCCCGGGGCCAACGTCCTGACTTTC
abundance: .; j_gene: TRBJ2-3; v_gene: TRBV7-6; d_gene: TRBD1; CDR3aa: CASSFFVSVVGGSDTQYF; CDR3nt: TGTGCCAGCAGCTTTTTCGTCAGTGTAGTAGGGGGCTCAGATACGCAGTATTTT
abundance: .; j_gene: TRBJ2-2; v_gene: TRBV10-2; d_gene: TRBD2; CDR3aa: CARSGGLDTGELFF; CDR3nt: TGCGCCAGGAGCGGGGGGTTGGACACCGGGGAGCTGTTTTTT
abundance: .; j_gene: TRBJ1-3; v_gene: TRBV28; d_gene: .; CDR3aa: CASSIKGNTIYF; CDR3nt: TGTGCCAGCAGTATAAAGGGAAACACCATATATTTT
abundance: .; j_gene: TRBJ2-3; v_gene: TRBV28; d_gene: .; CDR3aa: CASSEDGLDTQYF; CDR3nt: TGTGCCAGCAGTGAGGACGGGTTAGATACGCAGTATTTT
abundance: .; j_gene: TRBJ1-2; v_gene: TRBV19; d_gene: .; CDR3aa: CASKERDLGGYTF; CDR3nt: TGTGCCAGTAAAGAGAGAGACCTGGGCGGCTACACCTTC
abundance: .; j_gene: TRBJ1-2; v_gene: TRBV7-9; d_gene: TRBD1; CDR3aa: CASSLNRGRANYGYTF; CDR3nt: TGTGCCAGCAGCTTAAACAGGGGAAGAGCTAACTATGGCTACACCTTC